This is a list of T cell receptor beta chains from one sample in a study of blood T cell repertoires in COVID-19. Libraries were prepared by immunoSEQ multiplex PCR; TCRdb keeps only in-frame clonotypes and omits some of them. The table has 200,000 to 250,000 clones, 65% to 85% seen once. Sequenced material: peripheral blood. The receptors shown here come from a woman younger than 45 with COVID-19, enrolled during active disease. The CDR3 runs from the conserved cysteine through the conserved F or W.

V	J	CDR3
TRBV4-3	TRBJ1-2	CASSQDQGMVRYGYTF
TRBV5-1	TRBJ2-5	CASSLEKRQETQYF
TRBV3-1/TRBV3-2	TRBJ2-7	CASSHYDYEQYF
TRBV11-2	TRBJ1-4	CASSLTRRTNEKLFF
TRBV7-3	TRBJ2-1	CASSLGQNNEQFF
TRBV18	TRBJ1-2	CASSEDRLNYGYTF
TRBV7-3	TRBJ2-1	CASSLSGSGGEQFF
TRBV7-8	TRBJ2-7	CASSPWTSGDEQYF
TRBV27	TRBJ1-2	CASSPLPQGVYGYTF
TRBV15	TRBJ2-2	CATSSPGQRNTGELFF
TRBV19	TRBJ2-7	CASSIGPGFHEQYF
TRBV28	TRBJ1-2	CASSKGVNYGYTF
TRBV29-1	TRBJ1-1	CSVGSGVGTEAFF
TRBV11-2	TRBJ2-2	CASSLGARDSLFF
TRBV6-4	TRBJ2-1	CASSEVGGFEQFF
TRBV9	TRBJ1-2	CASSRNHRGGYGYTF
TRBV15	TRBJ2-7	CATGADRGVQYF
TRBV6-2/TRBV6-3	TRBJ2-7	CASSRQGVGYEQYF
TRBV2	TRBJ2-3	CATKLPEGQYF
TRBV29-1	TRBJ2-1	CSVEKRESESYNEQFF
TRBV27	TRBJ2-7	CASSLSALSEQYF
TRBV6-4	TRBJ1-1	CASRETGLDTEAFF
TRBV5-6	TRBJ1-2	CASSAAGQSTNYGYTF
TRBV27	TRBJ1-1	CASSLNRYTEAFF
TRBV4-3	TRBJ2-3	CASSQELQGEADTQYF
TRBV7-3	TRBJ1-1	CASSSQANTEAFF
TRBV28	TRBJ1-5	CASSPLRTDSNQPQHF
TRBV2	TRBJ1-6	CASNDPTGSRNSPLHF
TRBV4-2	TRBJ2-1	CASSHVAGEQFF
TRBV9	TRBJ2-3	CASSVGLAEDTQYF
TRBV7-9	TRBJ1-2	CASSSEPGTNNYGYTF
TRBV5-1	TRBJ2-3	CASSLAPGLAGGSTDTQYF
TRBV25-1	TRBJ1-1	CASRLMDTEAFF
TRBV3-1/TRBV3-2	TRBJ2-1	CASTETGGANEQFF
TRBV29-1	TRBJ2-3	CSVEGGGGDFDDTQYF
TRBV3-1/TRBV3-2	TRBJ1-5	CASSQTGGNQPQHF
TRBV19	TRBJ2-7	CASLIRDRESYEQYF
TRBV11-3	TRBJ2-1	CASSSLDREGYNEQFF
TRBV19	TRBJ2-3	CASSVNRGLQLGGTQYF
TRBV10-1	TRBJ1-5	CATKPGSQPQHF
TRBV6-5	TRBJ1-4	CASRRSPGTNEKLFF
TRBV29-1	TRBJ1-3	CSGKEGNTIYF
TRBV7-3	TRBJ1-6	CASSPNSNSPLHF
TRBV27	TRBJ2-3	CASSFAGAQGTDTQYF
TRBV7-2	TRBJ2-1	CASSFVGLAGVGYNEQFF
TRBV10-1	TRBJ1-6	CASCRTAASSYNSPLHF
TRBV7-9	TRBJ1-6	CASSSIPGQGTNSPLHF
TRBV7-6	TRBJ1-3	CASSLGQGAGNTIYF
TRBV4-1	TRBJ2-3	CASSQTGGRPIGEDTQYF
TRBV4-1	TRBJ2-4	CASSQVAGGPTHIQYF
TRBV11-3	TRBJ1-3	CASSSSGPSGNTIYF
TRBV28	TRBJ1-1	CASRPRGLGEVEAFF
TRBV14	TRBJ1-4	CASSRGTGRGWEKLFF